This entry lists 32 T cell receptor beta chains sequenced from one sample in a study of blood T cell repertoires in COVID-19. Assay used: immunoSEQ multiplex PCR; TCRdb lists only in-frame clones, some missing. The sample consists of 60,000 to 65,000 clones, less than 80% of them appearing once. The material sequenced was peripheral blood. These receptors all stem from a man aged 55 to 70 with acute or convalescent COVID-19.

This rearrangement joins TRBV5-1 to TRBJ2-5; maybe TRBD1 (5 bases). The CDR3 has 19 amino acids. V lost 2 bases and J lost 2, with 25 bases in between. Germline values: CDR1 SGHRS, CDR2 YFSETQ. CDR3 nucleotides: TGCGCCAGCAGCTTAGACCCTACGATAGGGGCAGGCGTACAAGAGACCCAGTACTTC. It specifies CASSLDPTIGAGVQETQYF.

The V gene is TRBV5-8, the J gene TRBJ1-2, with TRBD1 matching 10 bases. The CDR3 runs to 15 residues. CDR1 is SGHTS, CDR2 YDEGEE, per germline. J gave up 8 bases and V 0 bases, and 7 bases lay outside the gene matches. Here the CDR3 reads CASSLGGQGSFGYTF. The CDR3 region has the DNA TGTGCCAGCAGCTTGGGGGGACAGGGGTCATTCGGCTACACCTTC. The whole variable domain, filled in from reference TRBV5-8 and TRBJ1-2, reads EAGVTQSPTHLIKTRGQQATLRCSPISGHTSVYWYQQALGLGLQFLLWYDEGEERNRGNFPPRFSGRQFPNYSSELNVNALELEDSALYLCASSLGGQGSFGYTFGSGTRLTVV.

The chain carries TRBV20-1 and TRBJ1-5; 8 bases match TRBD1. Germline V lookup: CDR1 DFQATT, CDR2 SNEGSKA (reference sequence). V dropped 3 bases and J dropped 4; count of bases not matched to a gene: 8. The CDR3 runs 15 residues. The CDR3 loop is CSASPPGQENQPQHF. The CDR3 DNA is TGCAGTGCTAGTCCCCCGGGACAGGAAAATCAGCCCCAGCATTTT.

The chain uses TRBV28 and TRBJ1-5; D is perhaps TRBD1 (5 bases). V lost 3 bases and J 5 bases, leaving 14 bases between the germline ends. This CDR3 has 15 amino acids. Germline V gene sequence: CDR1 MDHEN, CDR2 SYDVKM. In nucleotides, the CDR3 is TGTGCCAGCAGTTTCCCCCCGACAGATTATCAGCCCCAGCATTTT. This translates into CASSFPPTDYQPQHF.

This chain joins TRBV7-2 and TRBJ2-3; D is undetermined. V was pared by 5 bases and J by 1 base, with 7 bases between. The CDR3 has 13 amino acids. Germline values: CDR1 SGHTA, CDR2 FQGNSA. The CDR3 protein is CASSDTGTDTQYF. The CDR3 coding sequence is TGTGCCAGCAGCGATACGGGCACAGATACGCAGTATTTT.

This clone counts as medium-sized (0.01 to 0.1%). CDR3 loop: CAWARTGAGNQPQHF. CDR3 in DNA: TGTGCCTGGGCGAGGACAGGGGCGGGCAATCAGCCCCAGCATTTT. V and J are TRBV30 and TRBJ1-5; TRBD1 agrees at 9 bases. Germline CDR1 is GTSNPN and CDR2 is SVGIG (reference sequence). The CDR3 runs to 15 residues. V was pared by 5 bases and J by 2 bases, with 7 bases of the junction left unmatched.

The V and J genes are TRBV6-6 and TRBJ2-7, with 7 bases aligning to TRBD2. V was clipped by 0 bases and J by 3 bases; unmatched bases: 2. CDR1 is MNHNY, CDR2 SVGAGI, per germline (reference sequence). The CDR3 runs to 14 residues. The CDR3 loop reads CASSYSGEGYEQYF. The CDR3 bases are TGTGCCAGCAGTTACTCGGGGGAGGGCTACGAGCAGTACTTC.

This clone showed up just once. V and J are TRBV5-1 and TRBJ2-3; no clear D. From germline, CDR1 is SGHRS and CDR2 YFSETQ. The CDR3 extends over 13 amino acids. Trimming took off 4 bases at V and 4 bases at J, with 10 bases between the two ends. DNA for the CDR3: TGCGCCAGCAGCAGAGAGAGCCCAGATACGCAGTATTTT. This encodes CASSRESPDTQYF.

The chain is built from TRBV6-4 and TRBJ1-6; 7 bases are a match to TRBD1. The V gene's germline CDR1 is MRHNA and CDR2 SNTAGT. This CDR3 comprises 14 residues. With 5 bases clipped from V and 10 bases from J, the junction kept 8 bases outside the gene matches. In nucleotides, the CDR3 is TGTGCCAGCAGTCTGACAGGGAGTGGGTCACCCCTCCACTTT. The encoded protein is CASSLTGSGSPLHF.

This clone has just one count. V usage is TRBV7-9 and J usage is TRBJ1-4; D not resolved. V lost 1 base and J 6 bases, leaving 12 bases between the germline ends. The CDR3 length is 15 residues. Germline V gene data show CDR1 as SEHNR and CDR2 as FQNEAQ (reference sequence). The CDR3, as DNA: TGTGCCAGCAGCTTAGGAGTAAGCGGTGATGAAAAACTGTTTTTT. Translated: CASSLGVSGDEKLFF.

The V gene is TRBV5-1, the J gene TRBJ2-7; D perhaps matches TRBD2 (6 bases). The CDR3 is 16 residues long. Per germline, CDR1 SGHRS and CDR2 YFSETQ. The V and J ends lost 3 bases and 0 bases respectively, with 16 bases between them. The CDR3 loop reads CASSSGKRASSYEQYF. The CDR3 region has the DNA TGCGCCAGCAGCTCCGGCAAGCGGGCTAGCTCCTACGAGCAGTACTTC.

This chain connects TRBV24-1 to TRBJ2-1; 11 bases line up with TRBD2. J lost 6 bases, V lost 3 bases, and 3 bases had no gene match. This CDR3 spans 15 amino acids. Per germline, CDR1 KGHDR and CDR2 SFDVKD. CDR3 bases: TGTGCCACCAGTGATGTAGCGGGAGGGATCAATGAGCAGTTCTTC. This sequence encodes CATSDVAGGINEQFF.

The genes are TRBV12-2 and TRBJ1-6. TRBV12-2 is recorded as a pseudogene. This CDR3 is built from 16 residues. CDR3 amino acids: CASRFEESSYNSPLHF. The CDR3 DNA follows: TGTGCAAGTCGCTTTGAGGAGAGCTCCTATAATTCACCCCTCCACTTT.

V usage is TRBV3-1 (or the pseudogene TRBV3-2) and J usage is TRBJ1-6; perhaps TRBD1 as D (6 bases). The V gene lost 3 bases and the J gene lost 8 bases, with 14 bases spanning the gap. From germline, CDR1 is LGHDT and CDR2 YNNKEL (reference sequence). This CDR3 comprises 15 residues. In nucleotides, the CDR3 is TGTGCCAGCAGCCAGGGCAGGGGTAATTATTCACCCCTCCACTTT. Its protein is CASSQGRGNYSPLHF.

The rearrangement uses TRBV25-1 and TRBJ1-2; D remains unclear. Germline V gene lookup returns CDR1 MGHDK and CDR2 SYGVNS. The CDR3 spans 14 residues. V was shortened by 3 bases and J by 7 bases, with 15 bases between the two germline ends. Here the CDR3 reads CASSEPGGFGGYTF. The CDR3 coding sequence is TGTGCCAGCAGTGAGCCAGGAGGGTTTGGTGGCTACACCTTC.

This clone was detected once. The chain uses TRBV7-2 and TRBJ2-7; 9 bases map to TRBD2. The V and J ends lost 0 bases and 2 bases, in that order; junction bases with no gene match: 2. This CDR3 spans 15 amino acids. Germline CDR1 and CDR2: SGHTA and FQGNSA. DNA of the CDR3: TGTGCCAGCAGCTTAGCGCGCGGGGGGGCCTACGAGCAGTACTTC. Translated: CASSLARGGAYEQYF.

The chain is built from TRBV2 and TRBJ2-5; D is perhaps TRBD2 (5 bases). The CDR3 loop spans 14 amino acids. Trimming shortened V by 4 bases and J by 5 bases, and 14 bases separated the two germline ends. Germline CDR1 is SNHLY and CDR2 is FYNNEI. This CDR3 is CASSVVVTGETQYF. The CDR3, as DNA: TGTGCCAGCAGTGTTGTGGTGACGGGGGAGACCCAGTACTTC.

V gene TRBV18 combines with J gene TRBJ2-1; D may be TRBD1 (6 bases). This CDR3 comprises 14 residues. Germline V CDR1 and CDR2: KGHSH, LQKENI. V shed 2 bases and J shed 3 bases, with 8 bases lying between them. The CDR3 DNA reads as TGTGCCAGCTCACCAGAGACAGGCTACAATGAGCAGTTCTTC. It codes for CASSPETGYNEQFF.

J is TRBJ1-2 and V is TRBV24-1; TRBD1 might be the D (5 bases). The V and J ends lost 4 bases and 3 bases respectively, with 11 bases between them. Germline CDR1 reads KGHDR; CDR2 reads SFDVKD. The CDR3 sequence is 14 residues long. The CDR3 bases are TGTGCCACCAGTGACCGTCAGGGTTACTATGGCTACACCTTC. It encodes CATSDRQGYYGYTF.

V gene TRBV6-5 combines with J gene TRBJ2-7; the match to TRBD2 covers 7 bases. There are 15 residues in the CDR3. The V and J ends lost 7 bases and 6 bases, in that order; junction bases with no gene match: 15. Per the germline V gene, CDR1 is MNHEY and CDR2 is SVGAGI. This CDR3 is CASKMSGNLLREQYF. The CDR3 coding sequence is TGTGCCAGCAAGATGAGCGGGAACTTACTACGCGAGCAGTACTTC.

CDR3 nucleotide sequence: TGTGCCACCGCGGGGGGTACACATGGAAATCAGCCCCAGCATTTT. Encoded protein: CATAGGTHGNQPQHF. The rearrangement links TRBV6-5 to TRBJ1-5; weak D call: TRBD1 (5 bases). Germline V gene data show CDR1 as MNHEY and CDR2 as SVGAGI. This CDR3 comprises 15 residues. V shed 10 bases and J shed 4 bases, with 20 bases lying between them.

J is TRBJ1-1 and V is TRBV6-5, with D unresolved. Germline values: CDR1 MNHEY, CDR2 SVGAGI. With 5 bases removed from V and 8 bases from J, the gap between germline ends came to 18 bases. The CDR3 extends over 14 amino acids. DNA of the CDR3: TGTGCCAGCAGTCCAACAAAGGAGGCACTAGAAGCTTTCTTT. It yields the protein CASSPTKEALEAFF.

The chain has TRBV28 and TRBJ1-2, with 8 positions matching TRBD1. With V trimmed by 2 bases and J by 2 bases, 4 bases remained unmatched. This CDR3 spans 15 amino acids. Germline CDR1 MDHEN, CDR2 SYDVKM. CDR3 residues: CASSLAYRGNYGYTF. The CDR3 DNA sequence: TGTGCCAGCAGTTTAGCGTACAGGGGGAACTATGGCTACACCTTC.

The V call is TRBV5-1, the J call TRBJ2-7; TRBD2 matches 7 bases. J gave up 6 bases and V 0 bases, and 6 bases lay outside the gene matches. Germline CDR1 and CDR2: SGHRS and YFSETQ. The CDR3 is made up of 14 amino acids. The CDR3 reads CASSLGHGRSEQYF. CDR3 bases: TGCGCCAGCAGCTTGGGGCACGGGAGGTCCGAGCAGTACTTC.

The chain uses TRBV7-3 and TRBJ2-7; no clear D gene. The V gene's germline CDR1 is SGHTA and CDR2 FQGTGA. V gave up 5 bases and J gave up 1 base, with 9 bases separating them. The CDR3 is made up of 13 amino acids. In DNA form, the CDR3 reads TGTGCCAGCAGCCAAGAGGCTTCCTACGAGCAGTACTTC. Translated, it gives CASSQEASYEQYF.

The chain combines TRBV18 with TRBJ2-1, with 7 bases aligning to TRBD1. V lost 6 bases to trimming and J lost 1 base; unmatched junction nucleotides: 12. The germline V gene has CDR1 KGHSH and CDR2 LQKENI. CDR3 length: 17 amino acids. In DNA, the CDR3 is TGTGCCAGCTCCCTCATTTCCCCGGGACAGTCCTACAATGAGCAGTTCTTC. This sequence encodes CASSLISPGQSYNEQFF.

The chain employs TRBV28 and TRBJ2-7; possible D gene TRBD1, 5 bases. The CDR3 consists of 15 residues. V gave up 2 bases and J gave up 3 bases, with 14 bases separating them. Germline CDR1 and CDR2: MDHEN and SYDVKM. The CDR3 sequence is CASSLASQGGYEQYF. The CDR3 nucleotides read TGTGCCAGCAGTTTAGCTAGTCAGGGTGGCTACGAGCAGTACTTC.

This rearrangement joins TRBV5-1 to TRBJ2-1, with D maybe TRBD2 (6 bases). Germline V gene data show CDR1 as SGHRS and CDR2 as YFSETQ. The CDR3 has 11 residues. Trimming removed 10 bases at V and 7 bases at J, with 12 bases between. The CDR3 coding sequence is TGCGCCTGCCTACGGGGGAATGAGCAGTTCTTC. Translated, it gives CACLRGNEQFF.

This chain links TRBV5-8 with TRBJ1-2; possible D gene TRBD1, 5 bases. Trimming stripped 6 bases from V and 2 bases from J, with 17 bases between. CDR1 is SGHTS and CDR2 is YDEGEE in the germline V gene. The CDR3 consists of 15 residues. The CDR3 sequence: CASNQGGGANYGYTF. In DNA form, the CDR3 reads TGTGCCAGCAACCAAGGAGGAGGGGCGAACTATGGCTACACCTTC. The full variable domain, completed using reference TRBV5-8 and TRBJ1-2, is EAGVTQSPTHLIKTRGQQATLRCSPISGHTSVYWYQQALGLGLQFLLWYDEGEERNRGNFPPRFSGRQFPNYSSELNVNALELEDSALYLCASNQGGGANYGYTFGSGTRLTVV.

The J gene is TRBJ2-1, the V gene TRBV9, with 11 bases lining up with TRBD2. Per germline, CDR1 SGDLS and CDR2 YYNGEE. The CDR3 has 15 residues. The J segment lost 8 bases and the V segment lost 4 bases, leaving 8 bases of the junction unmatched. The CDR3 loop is CASSTTSGRGDEQFF. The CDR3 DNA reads TGTGCCAGCAGCACCACTAGCGGGAGAGGCGATGAGCAGTTCTTC.

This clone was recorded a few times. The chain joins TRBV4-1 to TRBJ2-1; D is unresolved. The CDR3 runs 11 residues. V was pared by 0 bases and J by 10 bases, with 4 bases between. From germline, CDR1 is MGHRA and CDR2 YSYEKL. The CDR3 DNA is TGCGCCAGCAGCCAAGAGCGGGAGCAGTTCTTC. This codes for CASSQEREQFF.

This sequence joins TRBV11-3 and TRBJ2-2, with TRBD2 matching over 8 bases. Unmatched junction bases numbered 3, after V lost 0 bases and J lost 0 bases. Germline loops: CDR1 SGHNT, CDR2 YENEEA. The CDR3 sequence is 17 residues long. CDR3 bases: TGTGCCAGCAGCTTAGATCCGGGACTAGCGAACACCGGGGAGCTGTTTTTT. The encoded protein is CASSLDPGLANTGELFF.